Detailed here is one T cell receptor (beta chain). What it recognizes is unknown. PCR used 60 Vbeta primers and 13 Jbeta primers. The repertoire was sequenced with immunoSEQ multiplex PCR; TCRdb's copy has only in-frame clones and lacks some. The profile shows roughly 200,000 clones, around 80% of them singletons. The source of the sample is a study of cytomegalovirus exposure and HLA in healthy donors. Germline V gives CDR1 SGHTA, CDR2 FQGNSA. The V gene lost 4 bases and the J gene lost 10 bases, with 20 bases spanning the gap. This CDR3 has 16 residues. Study-level points and caveats: Cytomegalovirus association was assigned to about 150 TCR beta chains. Presence/absence analyses took donor sequencing depth as roughly uniform. Certain indistinguishable V segments, among them TRBV6-2 and TRBV6-3, were excluded.

What was sequenced was PBMCs. The origin of this receptor is a woman between 55 and 75 years old in good health and CMV-seropositive. The V and J genes are TRBV7-2 and TRBJ1-6; tentative D call: TRBD1 (6 bases). CDR3 nucleotide sequence: TGTGCCAGCAGCTCTGGGGCAAACAGGGTGAGCTCACCCCTCCACTTT. Protein: CASSSGANRVSSPLHF. Full variable domain (remainder filled in from reference TRBV7-2 and TRBJ1-6): GAGVSQSPSNKVTEKGKDVELRCDPISGHTALYWYRQSLGQGLEFLIYFQGNSAPDKSGLPSDRFSAERTGGSVSTLTIQRTQQEDSAVYLCASSSGANRVSSPLHFGNGTRLTVT.